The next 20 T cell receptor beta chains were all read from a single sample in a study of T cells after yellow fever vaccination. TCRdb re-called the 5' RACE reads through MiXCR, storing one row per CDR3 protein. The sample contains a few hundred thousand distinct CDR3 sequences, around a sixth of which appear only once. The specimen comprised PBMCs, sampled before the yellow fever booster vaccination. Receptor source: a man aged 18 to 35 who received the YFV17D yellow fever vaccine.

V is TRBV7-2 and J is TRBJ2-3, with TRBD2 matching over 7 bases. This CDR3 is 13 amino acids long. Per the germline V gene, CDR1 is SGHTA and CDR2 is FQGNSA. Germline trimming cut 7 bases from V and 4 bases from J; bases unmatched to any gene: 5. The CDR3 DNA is TGTGCCAGCACAATCCGGGGGGCAGATACGCAGTATTTT. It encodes CASTIRGADTQYF.

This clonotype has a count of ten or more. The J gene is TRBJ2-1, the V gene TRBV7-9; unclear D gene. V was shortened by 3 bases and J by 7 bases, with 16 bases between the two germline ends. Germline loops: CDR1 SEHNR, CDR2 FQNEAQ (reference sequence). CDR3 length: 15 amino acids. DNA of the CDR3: TGTGCCAGCAGCTTCCCGCCCCGGTTGGGAAATGAGCAGTTCTTC. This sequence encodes CASSFPPRLGNEQFF.

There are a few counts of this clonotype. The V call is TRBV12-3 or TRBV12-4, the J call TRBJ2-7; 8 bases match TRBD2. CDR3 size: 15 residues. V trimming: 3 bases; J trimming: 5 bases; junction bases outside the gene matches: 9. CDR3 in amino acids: CASSFWRGVPDEQYF. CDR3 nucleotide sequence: TGTGCCAGCAGTTTTTGGCGGGGGGTCCCCGACGAGCAGTACTTC.

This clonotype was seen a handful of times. The CDR3 is CASSLGGAFF. The CDR3 coding sequence is TGTGCCAGCAGTTTGGGTGGGGCTTTCTTT. The V and J genes are TRBV12-3 or TRBV12-4 and TRBJ1-1; no definite D call. Trimming stripped 3 bases from V and 11 bases from J, with 7 bases between. CDR3 length equals 10 residues.

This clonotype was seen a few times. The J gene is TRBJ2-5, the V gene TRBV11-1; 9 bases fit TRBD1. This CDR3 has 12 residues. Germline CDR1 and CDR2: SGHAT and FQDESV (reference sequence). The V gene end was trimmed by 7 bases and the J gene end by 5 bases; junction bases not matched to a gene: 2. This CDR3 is CASTGTGETQYF. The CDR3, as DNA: TGTGCCAGCACCGGGACAGGGGAGACCCAGTACTTC.

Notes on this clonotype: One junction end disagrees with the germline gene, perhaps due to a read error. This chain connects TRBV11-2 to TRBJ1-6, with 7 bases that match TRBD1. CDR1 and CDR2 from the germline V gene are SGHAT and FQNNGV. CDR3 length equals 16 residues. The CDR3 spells CASSFEAGQFNSPLYF. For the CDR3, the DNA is TGTGCCAGCAGCTTCGAAGCGGGACAGTTTAATTCACCCCTCTACTTT.

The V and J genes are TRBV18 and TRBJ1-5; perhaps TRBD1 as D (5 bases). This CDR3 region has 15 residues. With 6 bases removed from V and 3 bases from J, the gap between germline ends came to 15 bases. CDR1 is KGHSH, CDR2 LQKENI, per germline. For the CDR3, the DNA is TGTGCCAGCTCTTACGATACAGGTTTCAATCAGCCCCAGCATTTT. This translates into CASSYDTGFNQPQHF.

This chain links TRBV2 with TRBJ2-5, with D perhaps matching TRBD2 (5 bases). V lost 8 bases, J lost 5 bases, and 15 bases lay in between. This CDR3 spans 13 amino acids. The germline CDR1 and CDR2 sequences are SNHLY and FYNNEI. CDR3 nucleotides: TGTGCCAGCGGAGGAGGAGCGGTCGAGACCCAGTACTTC. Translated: CASGGGAVETQYF. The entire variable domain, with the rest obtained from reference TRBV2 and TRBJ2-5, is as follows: EPEVTQTPSHQVTQMGQEVILRCVPISNHLYFYWYRQILGQKVEFLVSFYNNEISEKSEIFDDQFSVERPDGSNFTLKIRSTKLEDSAMYFCASGGGAVETQYFGPGTRLLVL.

The CDR3 sequence is CASSPTEMNTEAFF. In nucleotides, the CDR3 is TGTGCCAGCTCGCCTACCGAGATGAACACTGAAGCTTTCTTT. The V gene is TRBV18, the J gene TRBJ1-1; D uncertain. This CDR3 has 14 residues. Germline loops: CDR1 KGHSH, CDR2 LQKENI. Trimming took 6 bases from V and 0 from J, leaving 11 bases between them.

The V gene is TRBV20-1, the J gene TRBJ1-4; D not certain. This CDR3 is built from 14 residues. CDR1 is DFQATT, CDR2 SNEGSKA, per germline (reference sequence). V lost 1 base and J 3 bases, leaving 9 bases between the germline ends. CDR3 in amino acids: CSARVRVSNEKLFF. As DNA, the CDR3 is TGCAGTGCTAGAGTACGGGTATCTAATGAAAAACTGTTTTTT.

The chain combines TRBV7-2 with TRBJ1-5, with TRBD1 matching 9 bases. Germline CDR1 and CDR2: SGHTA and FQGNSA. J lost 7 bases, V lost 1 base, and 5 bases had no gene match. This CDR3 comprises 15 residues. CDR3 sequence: CASSLEGQGGQPQHF. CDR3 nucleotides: TGTGCCAGCAGCTTAGAGGGACAGGGAGGGCAGCCCCAGCATTTT.

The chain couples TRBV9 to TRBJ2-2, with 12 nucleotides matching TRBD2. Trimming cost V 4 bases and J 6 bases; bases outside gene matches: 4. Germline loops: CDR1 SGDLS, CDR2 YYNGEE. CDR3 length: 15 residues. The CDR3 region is CASSLPSGGAGELFF. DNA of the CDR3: TGTGCCAGCAGCCTCCCTAGCGGGGGGGCCGGGGAGCTGTTTTTT.

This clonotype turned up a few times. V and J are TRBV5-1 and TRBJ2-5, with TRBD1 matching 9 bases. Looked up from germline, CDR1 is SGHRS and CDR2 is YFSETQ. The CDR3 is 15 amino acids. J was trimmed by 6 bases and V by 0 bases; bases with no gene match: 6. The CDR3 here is CASSLAGTGRQTQYF. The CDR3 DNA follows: TGCGCCAGCAGCTTGGCCGGGACAGGGCGGCAGACCCAGTACTTC.

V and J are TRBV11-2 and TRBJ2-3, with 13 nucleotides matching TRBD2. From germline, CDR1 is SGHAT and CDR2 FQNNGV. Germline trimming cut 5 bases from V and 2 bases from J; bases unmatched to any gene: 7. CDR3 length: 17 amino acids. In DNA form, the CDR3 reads TGTGCCAGCAGCAGGACTAGCGGGGGAGAATACACAGATACGCAGTATTTT. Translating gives CASSRTSGGEYTDTQYF.

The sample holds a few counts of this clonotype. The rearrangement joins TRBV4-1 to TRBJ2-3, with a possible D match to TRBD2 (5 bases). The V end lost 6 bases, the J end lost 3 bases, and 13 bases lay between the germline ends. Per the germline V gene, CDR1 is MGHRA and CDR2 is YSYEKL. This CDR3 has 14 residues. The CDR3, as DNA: TGCGCCAGCAGGGATCAAGGGAGAACAGATACGCAGTATTTT. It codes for CASRDQGRTDTQYF.

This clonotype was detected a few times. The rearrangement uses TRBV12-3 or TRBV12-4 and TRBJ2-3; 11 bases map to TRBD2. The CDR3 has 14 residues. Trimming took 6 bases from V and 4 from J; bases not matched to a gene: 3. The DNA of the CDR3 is TGTGCCAGCAGGGGGACTAGCGGATCAGATACGCAGTATTTT. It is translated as CASRGTSGSDTQYF.

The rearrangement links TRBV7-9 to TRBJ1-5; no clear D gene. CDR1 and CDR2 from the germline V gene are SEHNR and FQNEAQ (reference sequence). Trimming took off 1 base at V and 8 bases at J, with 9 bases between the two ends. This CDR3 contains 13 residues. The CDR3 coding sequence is TGTGCCAGCAGCTTAGGGGTCCTGGAGCCCCAGCATTTT. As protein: CASSLGVLEPQHF. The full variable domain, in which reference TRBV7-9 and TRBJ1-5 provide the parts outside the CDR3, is DTGVSQNPRHKITKRGQNVTFRCDPISEHNRLYWYRQTLGQGPEFLTYFQNEAQLEKSRLLSDRFSAERPKGSFSTLEIQRTEQGDSAMYLCASSLGVLEPQHFGDGTRLSIL.

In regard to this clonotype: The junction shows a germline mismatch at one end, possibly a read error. CDR3 DNA: TGCGCCAGCAAGAAAGTGGGACAGAACACCGGGGAGCTGATTTTT. This encodes CASKKVGQNTGELIF. The genes are TRBV4-1 and TRBJ2-2, with 7 positions matching TRBD1. The CDR3 consists of 15 residues. Per the germline V gene, CDR1 is MGHRA and CDR2 is YSYEKL.

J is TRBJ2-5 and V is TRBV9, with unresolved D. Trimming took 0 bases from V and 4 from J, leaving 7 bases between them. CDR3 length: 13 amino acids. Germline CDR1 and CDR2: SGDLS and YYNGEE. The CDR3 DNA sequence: TGTGCCAGCAGCGTAGGATATCCAGAGACCCAGTACTTC. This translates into CASSVGYPETQYF.

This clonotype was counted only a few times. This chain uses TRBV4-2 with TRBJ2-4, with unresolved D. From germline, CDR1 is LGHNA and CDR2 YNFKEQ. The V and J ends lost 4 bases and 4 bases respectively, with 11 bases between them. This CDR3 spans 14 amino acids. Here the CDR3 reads CASSPDQNKNIQYF. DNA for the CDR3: TGTGCCAGCAGCCCAGACCAAAATAAAAACATTCAGTACTTC.